What follows are 20 T cell receptor beta chains derived from one specimen sequenced in a study of blood T cell repertoires in COVID-19. TCRdb's copy holds only in-frame clones and misses some; the assay was immunoSEQ multiplex PCR. In the table there are under 350,000 clones, just over 85% of which are singletons. The sample comprised PBMCs or T cells enriched from blood (not recorded which). The receptors were gathered from a woman between 35 and 50 years old with acute COVID-19.

This clone appeared a single time. This CDR3 is CASSLDPGTGLTGLTDTQYF. The CDR3 DNA reads TGTGCCAGCAGCTTGGACCCCGGGACAGGGCTCACAGGGCTCACAGATACGCAGTATTTT. The V call is TRBV5-4, the J call TRBJ2-3; 9 bases line up with TRBD1. The CDR3 extends over 20 amino acids. The junction had 16 bases not matched to a gene; V was cut back by 0 bases and J by 2 bases. Germline CDR1 and CDR2: SGHNT and YYREEE (reference sequence).

The J gene is TRBJ1-1, the V gene TRBV28; D is undetermined. The CDR3 has 13 amino acids. Germline CDR1 reads MDHEN; CDR2 reads SYDVKM. V was trimmed by 5 bases and J by 5 bases, leaving 12 bases between them. The CDR3 loop is CASSPYSGTEAFF. The CDR3 nucleotides read TGTGCCAGCAGTCCCTACAGTGGGACTGAAGCTTTCTTT.

J is TRBJ1-1 and V is TRBV7-9; 7 bases match TRBD1. Trimming cost V 6 bases and J 11 bases; bases outside gene matches: 15. The CDR3 consists of 14 residues. CDR1 is SEHNR, CDR2 FQNEAQ, per germline (reference sequence). CDR3 in DNA: TGTGCCAGCAGTTTACAGGGGTCGACTCTCGTGGCTTTCTTT. Its protein is CASSLQGSTLVAFF.

The V and J genes are TRBV3-1 (or the pseudogene TRBV3-2) and TRBJ2-3, with 7 bases aligning to TRBD2. Germline values: CDR1 LGHDT, CDR2 YNNKEL (reference sequence). J gave up 4 bases and V 1 base, and 5 bases lay outside the gene matches. This CDR3 region has 15 residues. For the CDR3, the DNA is TGTGCCAGCAGCCAAGTGGGGGGGGGATCAGATACGCAGTATTTT. Amino acid sequence: CASSQVGGGSDTQYF.

This sequence joins TRBV29-1 and TRBJ2-2; 10 bases align to TRBD1. The V gene end was trimmed by 8 bases and the J gene end by 5 bases; junction bases not matched to a gene: 5. This CDR3 is 13 amino acids long. Per germline, CDR1 SQVTM and CDR2 ANQGSEA. The CDR3 DNA is TGCAGCACCCGGGACAGGGGAACCGGGGAGCTGTTTTTT. Protein: CSTRDRGTGELFF.

This chain uses TRBV9 with TRBJ2-3; D unclear. Germline V gene lookup returns CDR1 SGDLS and CDR2 YYNGEE. Trimming shortened V by 4 bases and J by 6 bases, and 15 bases separated the two germline ends. The CDR3 has 14 residues. Here the CDR3 reads CASSTTPDPDTQYF. CDR3 sequence (DNA): TGTGCCAGCAGCACTACCCCTGATCCCGATACGCAGTATTTT.

The V gene is TRBV25-1, the J gene TRBJ2-1; tentative D call: TRBD2 (5 bases). CDR1 and CDR2 (germline): MGHDK, SYGVNS. This CDR3 has 17 amino acids. Trimming removed 4 bases from V and 1 base from J, with 17 bases in between. CDR3 sequence: CASSGPGKALSYNEQFF. CDR3 sequence (DNA): TGTGCCAGCAGTGGACCCGGGAAGGCCCTATCCTACAATGAGCAGTTCTTC.

The V call is TRBV19, the J call TRBJ1-5; D uncertain. The germline gives CDR1 LNHDA, CDR2 SQIVND (reference sequence). Trimming took off 5 bases at V and 3 bases at J, with 14 bases between the two ends. There are 15 residues in the CDR3. The CDR3 nucleotides are TGTGCCAGTAGTGCAAACTACGGGAACAATCAGCCCCAGCATTTT. This sequence encodes CASSANYGNNQPQHF.

The chain couples TRBV19 to TRBJ2-3, with 7 bases fitting TRBD1. CDR1 is LNHDA, CDR2 SQIVND, per germline (reference sequence). This CDR3 has 17 amino acids. J gave up 0 bases and V 8 bases, and 14 bases lay outside the gene matches. CDR3 amino acids: CASDDQLRGLSTDTQYF. Written as DNA, the CDR3 is TGTGCCAGTGACGACCAACTGAGGGGGCTGAGCACAGATACGCAGTATTTT.

V usage is TRBV6-1 and J usage is TRBJ1-1, with D possibly TRBD1 on 5 matching bases. The CDR3 sequence is 13 residues long. CDR1 is MNHNS, CDR2 SASEGT, per germline. V dropped 3 bases and J dropped 2 bases, with 7 bases sitting between them. The CDR3 nucleotides read TGTGCCAGCAGTGACAGGGAAAACACTGAAGCTTTCTTT. Residues: CASSDRENTEAFF.

CDR3 nucleotide sequence: TGCGCCAGCAGCAGAGCAGGGTCATCCTCCTACGAGCAGTACTTC. This gives the protein CASSRAGSSSYEQYF. This chain connects TRBV5-1 to TRBJ2-7, with TRBD1 as a possible D gene (5 bases). The CDR3 sequence is 15 residues long. Trimming removed 4 bases at V and 0 bases at J, with 14 bases between. Germline loops: CDR1 SGHRS, CDR2 YFSETQ.

In this sample, this clone turned up once. The chain couples TRBV28 to TRBJ1-5; 8 bases are shared with TRBD1. CDR1 and CDR2 from the germline V gene are MDHEN and SYDVKM. This CDR3 has 16 amino acids. V lost 6 bases and J lost 3; bases outside the gene matches: 10. This CDR3 is CASSLVGQGLNQPQHF. The DNA for the CDR3 is TGTGCCAGCAGCTTGGTCGGACAGGGACTCAATCAGCCCCAGCATTTT.

V and J are TRBV9 and TRBJ2-3; 7 nucleotides align to TRBD1. CDR1 and CDR2 (germline): SGDLS, YYNGEE. V lost 4 bases, J lost 0 bases, and 8 bases stayed unmatched. The CDR3 is 16 residues long. As DNA, the CDR3 is TGTGCCAGCAGCTCCCGGACAGGTCCTAGCACAGATACGCAGTATTTT. It codes for CASSSRTGPSTDTQYF.

This sequence joins TRBV6-1 and TRBJ2-3; 11 bases align to TRBD1. Germline V lookup: CDR1 MNHNS, CDR2 SASEGT. Losses at the gene ends were 4 bases for V and 4 bases for J; bases not matched to a gene: 7. The CDR3 is 16 amino acids. The chain's CDR3 is CASSARDRGSPDTQYF. For the CDR3, the DNA is TGTGCCAGCAGTGCGAGGGACAGGGGGAGTCCAGATACGCAGTATTTT.

The V and J genes are TRBV28 and TRBJ1-4; TRBD1 is a possible D gene (5 bases). Trimming cost V 5 bases and J 3 bases, with 22 bases left between them. The CDR3 is 18 amino acids. Germline lookup yields CDR1 MDHEN and CDR2 SYDVKM. Written as DNA, the CDR3 is TGTGCCAGCAGTCCCTTAGGCCCCCGGGGGGAGTCTAATGAAAAACTGTTTTTT. This gives the protein CASSPLGPRGESNEKLFF.

The CDR3 DNA follows: TGTGCCAGCAGCTTGGTACTAGCGGGGGACACAGATACGCAGTATTTT. Translated, it gives CASSLVLAGDTDTQYF. V usage is TRBV5-4 and J usage is TRBJ2-3; 11 bases match TRBD2. Trimming took 0 bases from V and 2 from J; bases not matched to a gene: 2. The CDR3 has 16 amino acids. Germline V gene data show CDR1 as SGHNT and CDR2 as YYREEE (reference sequence).

V is TRBV7-2 and J is TRBJ2-4; 10 bases line up with TRBD1. From germline, CDR1 is SGHTA and CDR2 FQGNSA. The CDR3 extends over 16 amino acids. The ends lost 1 base at V and 9 bases at J; junction bases unmatched: 9. The CDR3 sequence: CASSLGRQGAMGIQYF. The CDR3 DNA reads TGTGCCAGCAGCTTAGGACGACAGGGGGCTATGGGCATTCAGTACTTC.

This clone appeared a few times. The chain uses TRBV5-4 and TRBJ1-2; D is ambiguous. CDR1 is SGHNT and CDR2 is YYREEE in the germline V gene (reference sequence). V dropped 0 bases and J dropped 0 bases, with 15 bases sitting between them. The CDR3 has 17 residues. The CDR3, as DNA: TGTGCCAGCAGCTTGGCGGGAGGACTGAAGGCTAACTATGGCTACACCTTC. This sequence encodes CASSLAGGLKANYGYTF.

This clone was found a few times. This rearrangement joins TRBV4-1 to TRBJ2-5; 8 positions agree with TRBD2. CDR1 is MGHRA, CDR2 YSYEKL, per germline. The trim removed 2 bases at V and 5 bases at J, leaving 13 bases unmatched. The CDR3 totals 17 residues. The CDR3 spells CASSQIRGGAKGETQYF. DNA of the CDR3: TGCGCCAGCAGCCAAATCCGGGGGGGCGCTAAAGGGGAGACCCAGTACTTC.

The V and J genes are TRBV19 and TRBJ1-1; 7 bases map to TRBD1. V shed 7 bases, J shed 8 bases, and the junction held 22 bases outside the gene matches. In germline, CDR1 is LNHDA, CDR2 SQIVND (reference sequence). This CDR3 spans 17 amino acids. CDR3 sequence: CASTQYGTVTLEAEAFF. CDR3 DNA: TGTGCCAGTACCCAGTATGGGACAGTTACCTTAGAGGCCGAAGCTTTCTTT.